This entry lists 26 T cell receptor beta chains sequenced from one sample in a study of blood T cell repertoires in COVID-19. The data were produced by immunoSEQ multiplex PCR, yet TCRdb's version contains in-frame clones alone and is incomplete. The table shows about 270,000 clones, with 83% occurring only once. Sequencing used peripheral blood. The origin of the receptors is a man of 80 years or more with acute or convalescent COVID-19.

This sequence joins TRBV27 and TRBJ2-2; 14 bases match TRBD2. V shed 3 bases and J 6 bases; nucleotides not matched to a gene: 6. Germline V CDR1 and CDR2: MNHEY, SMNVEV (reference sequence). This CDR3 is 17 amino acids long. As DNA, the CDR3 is TGTGCCAGCAGTTTGGGTGGACTAGCGGGGGGACCCGGGGAGCTGTTTTTT. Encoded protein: CASSLGGLAGGPGELFF.

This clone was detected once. CDR3 loop: CASSQGEGNTIYF. CDR3 coding DNA: TGTGCCAGCTCCCAGGGGGAAGGAAACACCATATATTTT. The rearrangement joins TRBV7-9 to TRBJ1-3; 7 bases fit TRBD1. The germline gives CDR1 SEHNR, CDR2 FQNEAQ (reference sequence). The CDR3 sequence is 13 residues long. With 8 bases clipped from V and 4 bases from J, the junction kept 5 bases outside the gene matches. The full variable domain, rest sourced from reference TRBV7-9 and TRBJ1-3, is DTGVSQNPRHKITKRGQNVTFRCDPISEHNRLYWYRQTLGQGPEFLTYFQNEAQLEKSRLLSDRFSAERPKGSFSTLEIQRTEQGDSAMYLCASSQGEGNTIYFGEGSWLTVV.

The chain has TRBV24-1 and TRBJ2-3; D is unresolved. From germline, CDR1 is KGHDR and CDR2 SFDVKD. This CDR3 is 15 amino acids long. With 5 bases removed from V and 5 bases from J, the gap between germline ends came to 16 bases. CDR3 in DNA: TGTGCCACCAGTGTCCCAGCAACACCAGGAGATACGCAGTATTTT. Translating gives CATSVPATPGDTQYF.

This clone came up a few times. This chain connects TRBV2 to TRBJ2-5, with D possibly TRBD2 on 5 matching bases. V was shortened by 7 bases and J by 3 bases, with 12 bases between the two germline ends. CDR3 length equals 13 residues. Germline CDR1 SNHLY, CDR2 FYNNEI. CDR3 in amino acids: CASTTSEEETQYF. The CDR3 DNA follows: TGTGCCAGCACGACCTCGGAGGAAGAGACCCAGTACTTC.

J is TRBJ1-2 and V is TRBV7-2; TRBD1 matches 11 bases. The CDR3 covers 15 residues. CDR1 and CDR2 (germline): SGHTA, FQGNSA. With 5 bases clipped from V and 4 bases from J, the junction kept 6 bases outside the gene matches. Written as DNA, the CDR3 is TGTGCCAGCAGCCCCCGGACAGGGGGCATCTATGGCTACACCTTC. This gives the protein CASSPRTGGIYGYTF.

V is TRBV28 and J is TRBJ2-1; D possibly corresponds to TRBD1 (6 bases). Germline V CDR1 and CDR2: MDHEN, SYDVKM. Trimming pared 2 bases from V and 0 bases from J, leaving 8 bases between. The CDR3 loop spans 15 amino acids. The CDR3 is CASSLRGSSYNEQFF. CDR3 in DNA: TGTGCCAGCAGTTTAAGGGGGAGCTCCTACAATGAGCAGTTCTTC.

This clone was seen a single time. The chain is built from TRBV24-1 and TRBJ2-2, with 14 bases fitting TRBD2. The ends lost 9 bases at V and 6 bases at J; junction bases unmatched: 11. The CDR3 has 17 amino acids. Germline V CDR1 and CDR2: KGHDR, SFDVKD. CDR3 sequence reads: CATSDYGTSGSSGELFF. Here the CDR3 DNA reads TGTGCCACCTCCGATTACGGGACTAGCGGGAGCTCCGGGGAGCTGTTTTTT.

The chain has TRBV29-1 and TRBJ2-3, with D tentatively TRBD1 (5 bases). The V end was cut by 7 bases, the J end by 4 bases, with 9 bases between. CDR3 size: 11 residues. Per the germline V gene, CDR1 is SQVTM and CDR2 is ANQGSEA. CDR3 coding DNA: TGCAGCGGGCAGGGCGCAGATACGCAGTATTTT. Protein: CSGQGADTQYF.

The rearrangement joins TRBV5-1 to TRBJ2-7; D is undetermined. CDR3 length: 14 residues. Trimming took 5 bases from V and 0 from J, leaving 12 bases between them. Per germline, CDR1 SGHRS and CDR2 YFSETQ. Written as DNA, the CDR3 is TGCGCCAGCAGTCAGATAGGAGTCTCCTACGAGCAGTACTTC. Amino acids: CASSQIGVSYEQYF.

In DNA, the CDR3 is TGTGCCAGCCGCGACAGGGACAATCAGCCCCAGCATTTT. Protein product: CASRDRDNQPQHF. V gene TRBV12-3 or TRBV12-4 combines with J gene TRBJ1-5, with 7 bases identical to TRBD1. With 8 bases clipped from V and 3 bases from J, the junction kept 4 bases outside the gene matches. This CDR3 is 13 amino acids long.

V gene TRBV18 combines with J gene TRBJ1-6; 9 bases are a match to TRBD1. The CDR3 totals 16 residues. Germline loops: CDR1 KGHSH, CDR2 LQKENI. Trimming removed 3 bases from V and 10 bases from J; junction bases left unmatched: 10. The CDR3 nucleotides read TGTGCCAGCTCACCCAATACGGACAGGGGAAGCTCACCCCTCCACTTT. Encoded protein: CASSPNTDRGSSPLHF.

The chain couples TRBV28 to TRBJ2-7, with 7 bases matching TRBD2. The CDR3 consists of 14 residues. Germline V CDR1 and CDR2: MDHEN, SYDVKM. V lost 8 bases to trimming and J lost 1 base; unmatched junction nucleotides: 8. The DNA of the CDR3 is TGTGCCAGCCTATCCCCGGGGGGATCCTACGAGCAGTACTTC. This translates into CASLSPGGSYEQYF.

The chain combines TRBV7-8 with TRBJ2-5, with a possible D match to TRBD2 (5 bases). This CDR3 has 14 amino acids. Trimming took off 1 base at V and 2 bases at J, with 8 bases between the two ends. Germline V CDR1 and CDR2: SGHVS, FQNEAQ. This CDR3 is CASSLEEAQETQYF. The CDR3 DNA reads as TGTGCCAGCAGCTTAGAGGAGGCACAAGAGACCCAGTACTTC.

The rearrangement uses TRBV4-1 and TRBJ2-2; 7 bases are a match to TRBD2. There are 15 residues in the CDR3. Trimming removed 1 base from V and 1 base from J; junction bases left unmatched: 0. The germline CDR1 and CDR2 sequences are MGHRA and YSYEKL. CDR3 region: CASSQAGGNTGELFF. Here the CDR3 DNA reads TGCGCCAGCAGCCAAGCGGGGGGGAACACCGGGGAGCTGTTTTTT.

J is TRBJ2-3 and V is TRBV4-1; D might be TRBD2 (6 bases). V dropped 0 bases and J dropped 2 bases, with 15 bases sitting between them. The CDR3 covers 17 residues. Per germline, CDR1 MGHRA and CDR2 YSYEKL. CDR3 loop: CASSQDAYSGSTDTQYF. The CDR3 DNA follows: TGCGCCAGCAGCCAAGATGCCTATAGCGGTTCCACAGATACGCAGTATTTT.

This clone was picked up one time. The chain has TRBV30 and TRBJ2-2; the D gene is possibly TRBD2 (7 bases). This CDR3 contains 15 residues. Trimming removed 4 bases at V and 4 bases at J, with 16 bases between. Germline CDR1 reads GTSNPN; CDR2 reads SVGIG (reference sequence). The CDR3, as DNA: TGTGCCTGGAAGGGAGGGGGGCCGGTCACCGGGGAGCTGTTTTTT. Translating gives CAWKGGGPVTGELFF. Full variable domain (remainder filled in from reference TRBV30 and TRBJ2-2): SQTIHQWPATLVQPVGSPLSLECTVEGTSNPNLYWYRQAAGRGLQLLFYSVGIGQISSEVPQNLSASRPQDRQFILSSKKLLLSDSGFYLCAWKGGGPVTGELFFGEGSRLTVL.

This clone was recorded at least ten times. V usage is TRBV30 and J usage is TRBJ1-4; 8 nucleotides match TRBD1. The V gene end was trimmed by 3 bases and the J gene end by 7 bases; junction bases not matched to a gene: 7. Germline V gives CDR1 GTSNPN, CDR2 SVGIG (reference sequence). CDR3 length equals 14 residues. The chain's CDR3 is CAWRIQGVGEKLFF. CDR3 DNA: TGTGCCTGGAGGATACAGGGGGTGGGTGAAAAACTGTTTTTT.

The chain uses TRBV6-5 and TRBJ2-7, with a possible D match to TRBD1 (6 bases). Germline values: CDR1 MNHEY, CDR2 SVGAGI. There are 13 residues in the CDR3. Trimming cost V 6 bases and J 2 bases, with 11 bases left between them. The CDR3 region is CASRRDITYEQYF. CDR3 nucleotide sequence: TGTGCCAGCAGAAGGGACATAACCTACGAGCAGTACTTC.

In DNA, the CDR3 is TGTGCCAGCAGCCCTGCTAGCGGGAGTCCTAGCAGAGAGACCCAGTACTTC. Translation: CASSPASGSPSRETQYF. The chain is built from TRBV14 and TRBJ2-5, with TRBD2 identical over 10 bases. Trimming at V came to 4 bases and at J to 4 bases, leaving 12 bases not matched to a gene. The CDR3 sequence is 17 residues long. The germline gives CDR1 SGHDN, CDR2 FVKESK.

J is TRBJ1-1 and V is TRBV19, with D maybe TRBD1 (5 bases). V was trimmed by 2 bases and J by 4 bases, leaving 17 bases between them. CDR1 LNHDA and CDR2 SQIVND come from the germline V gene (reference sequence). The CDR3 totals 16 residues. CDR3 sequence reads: CASSILGGERGTEAFF. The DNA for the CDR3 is TGTGCCAGTAGTATATTGGGGGGGGAACGAGGCACTGAAGCTTTCTTT.

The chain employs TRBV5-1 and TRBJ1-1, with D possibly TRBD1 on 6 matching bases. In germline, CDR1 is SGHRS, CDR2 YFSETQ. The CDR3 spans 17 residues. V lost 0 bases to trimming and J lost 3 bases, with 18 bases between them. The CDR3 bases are TGCGCCAGCAGCTTGGTTACAGGGTATAGGTTCGACACTGAAGCTTTCTTT. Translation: CASSLVTGYRFDTEAFF. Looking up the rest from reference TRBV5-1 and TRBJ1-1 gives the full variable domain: KAGVTQTPRYLIKTRGQQVTLSCSPISGHRSVSWYQQTPGQGLQFLFEYFSETQRNKGNFPGRFSGRQFSNSRSEMNVSTLELGDSALYLCASSLVTGYRFDTEAFFGQGTRLTVV.

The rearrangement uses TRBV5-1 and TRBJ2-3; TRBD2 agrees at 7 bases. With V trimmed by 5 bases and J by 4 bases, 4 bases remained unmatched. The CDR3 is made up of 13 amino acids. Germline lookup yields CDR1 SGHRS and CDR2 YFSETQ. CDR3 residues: CASRELAADTQYF. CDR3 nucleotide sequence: TGCGCCAGCAGAGAGCTAGCGGCAGATACGCAGTATTTT. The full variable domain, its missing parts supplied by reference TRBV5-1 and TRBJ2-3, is KAGVTQTPRYLIKTRGQQVTLSCSPISGHRSVSWYQQTPGQGLQFLFEYFSETQRNKGNFPGRFSGRQFSNSRSEMNVSTLELGDSALYLCASRELAADTQYFGPGTRLTVL.

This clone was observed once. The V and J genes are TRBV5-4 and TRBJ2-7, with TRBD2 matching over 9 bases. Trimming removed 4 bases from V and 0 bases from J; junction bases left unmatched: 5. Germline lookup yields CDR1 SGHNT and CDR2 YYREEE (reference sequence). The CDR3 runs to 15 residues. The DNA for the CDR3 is TGTGCCAGCAGCGAGCTAGCGGGGAACTCCTACGAGCAGTACTTC. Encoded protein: CASSELAGNSYEQYF.

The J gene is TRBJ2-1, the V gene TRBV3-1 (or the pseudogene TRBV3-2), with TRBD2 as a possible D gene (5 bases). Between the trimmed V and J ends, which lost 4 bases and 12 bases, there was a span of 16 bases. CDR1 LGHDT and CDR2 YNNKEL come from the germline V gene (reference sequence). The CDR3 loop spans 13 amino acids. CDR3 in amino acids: CASSRTLGSGQFF. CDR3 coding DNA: TGTGCCAGCAGCCGGACTCTGGGGTCTGGGCAGTTCTTC.

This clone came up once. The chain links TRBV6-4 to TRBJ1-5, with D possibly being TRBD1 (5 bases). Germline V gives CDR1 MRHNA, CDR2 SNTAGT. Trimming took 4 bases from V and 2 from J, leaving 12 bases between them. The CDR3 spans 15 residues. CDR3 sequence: CASSAVGGGNQPQHF. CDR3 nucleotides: TGTGCCAGCAGTGCGGTGGGGGGTGGCAATCAGCCCCAGCATTTT.

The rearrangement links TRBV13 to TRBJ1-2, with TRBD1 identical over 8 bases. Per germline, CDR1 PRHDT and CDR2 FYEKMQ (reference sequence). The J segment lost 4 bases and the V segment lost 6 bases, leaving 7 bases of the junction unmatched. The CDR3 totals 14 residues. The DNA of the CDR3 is TGTGCCAGCAGTTTCCGGGACAGGATCTATGGCTACACCTTC. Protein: CASSFRDRIYGYTF. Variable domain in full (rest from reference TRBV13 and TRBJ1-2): AAGVIQSPRHLIKEKRETATLKCYPIPRHDTVYWYQQGPGQDPQFLISFYEKMQSDKGSIPDRFSAQQFSDYHSELNMSSLELGDSALYFCASSFRDRIYGYTFGSGTRLTVV.